The present T cell receptor beta chain was sequenced within a study of vaccination and CD4 T cells after COVID-19. In its sample, this clonotype was seen a few times. Its antigen is not identified. Treatment here: roughly nine-day PBMC culture with coronavirus spike peptide pools or control peptides (ViraFEST assay). The collection of CD4+ T cells from the unexposed donor took place before the COVID-19 pandemic (2011-2018). CDR1 MDHEN and CDR2 SYDVKM come from the germline V gene. Deletions cut 5 bases from V and 0 bases from J, with 10 bases between. This CDR3 spans 14 amino acids. An Oncomine TCR Beta short-read assay was used to sequence the DNA from cultured CD4+ T cells. The genomic DNA was obtained from cultured CD4+ T cells by extraction with the QIAamp micro DNA kit. TCRdb re-called the PCR reads with MiXCR, one entry per CDR3 protein. The sample has some 10,000 distinct CDR3 sequences; 34% are singletons.

V usage is TRBV28 and J usage is TRBJ1-1; D uncertain. The TCR originated in a human donor in good health. The sequencing sample was made of CD4+ T cells from blood, cultured in vitro. The CDR3 coding sequence is TGTGCCAGCAGTGTTCTGGGAGTGAACACTGAAGCTTTCTTT. Its protein product is CASSVLGVNTEAFF.